This T cell receptor beta chain originates from a study of T cell repertoires in cytomegalovirus infection. Study background: The authors used CMV epitopes that were HLA-C-restricted (recently identified) and HLA-B-restricted (well studied). The study, taken as a whole, reports: Carriers of CMV and the relevant HLA type were discriminated by public TCR beta frequency.

Concerning this clonotype: The antigen remains undetermined. Being one base from a much bigger clone, this may be a read error.

TCRdb processed the reads anew with MiXCR; each CDR3 protein has one entry. The top ten clones hold 9.5% to 15% of a sample with around 750,000 distinct CDR3 sequences, about 31% of them seen once. Per germline, CDR1 SEHNR and CDR2 FQNEAQ (reference sequence). Trimming removed 4 bases at V and 2 bases at J, with 28 bases between. The CDR3 sequence is 20 residues long. The chain links TRBV7-9 to TRBJ2-3; no firm D call. Here the sequenced sample was cultured CD8+ T cells from PBMCs, taken from culture after CMV antigen stimulation. The sequence came from a human donor in good health (CMV status not recorded). Some clones in this sample may be carry-over from other donors' samples. The CDR3 bases are TGTGCCAGCAGCTCTGCAAAAGACAACCTGTACATTTGGGCCACAGATACGCAGTATTTT. As protein: CASSSAKDNLYIWATDTQYF.